The rows below give T cell receptor beta chains drawn from one sample of a study of neurological immune-mediated disorders. Using its own MiXCR run on the 5' RACE reads, TCRdb lists one record per CDR3 protein. The sample lists approximately 100,000 distinct CDR3 sequences; under 14% were seen once. Input material: PBMCs. These receptors came from a female donor with HTLV-1-associated myelopathy (HAM/TSP). Each CDR3 is given without its conserved first and last residue.

V gene: TRBV5-6; J gene: TRBJ1-1; CDR3 protein: ASSLVGTEAF
V gene: TRBV7-2; J gene: TRBJ2-2; CDR3 protein: ASSPGTGVTGELF
V gene: TRBV4-1; J gene: TRBJ2-3; CDR3 protein: ASSQGGYTDTQY
V gene: TRBV12-3/TRBV12-4; J gene: TRBJ1-1; CDR3 protein: ASSLTGITEAF
V gene: TRBV18; J gene: TRBJ2-1; CDR3 protein: ASSPKVPGLAGRNEQF
V gene: TRBV24-1; J gene: TRBJ2-2; CDR3 protein: ATSEAGVLTGELF
V gene: TRBV20-1; J gene: TRBJ2-1; CDR3 protein: SAMWTSGGSGNNEQF
V gene: TRBV20-1; J gene: TRBJ2-1; CDR3 protein: SAWVGPRSPF
V gene: TRBV5-1; J gene: TRBJ1-3; CDR3 protein: ACPGGPGGTIY
V gene: TRBV12-3/TRBV12-4; J gene: TRBJ2-3; CDR3 protein: ASSPRGGRSTDTQY
V gene: TRBV29-1; J gene: TRBJ2-5; CDR3 protein: SVEDLGRKTQY
V gene: TRBV6-5; J gene: TRBJ2-1; CDR3 protein: ASHPGTNSYNEQF
V gene: TRBV24-1; J gene: TRBJ2-3; CDR3 protein: ATSDPRNPQQY
V gene: TRBV7-2; J gene: TRBJ2-3; CDR3 protein: ASSLMGRGTDTQY
V gene: TRBV6-6; J gene: TRBJ2-2; CDR3 protein: ASSYSPLAGGGELF
V gene: TRBV19; J gene: TRBJ2-1; CDR3 protein: ASSPRGVSFINNEQF
V gene: TRBV7-2; J gene: TRBJ2-2; CDR3 protein: ASRLLAGGVGELF
V gene: TRBV6-1; J gene: TRBJ1-6; CDR3 protein: ASSETYSSPLH
V gene: TRBV3-1; J gene: TRBJ2-2; CDR3 protein: ASSQGRTGVTGELF
V gene: TRBV5-1; J gene: TRBJ2-1; CDR3 protein: ASSLRLAGRGEQF
V gene: TRBV7-8; J gene: TRBJ2-1; CDR3 protein: ASSGYTSGVYNEQF
V gene: TRBV27; J gene: TRBJ1-1; CDR3 protein: ASSFPGSREEAF
V gene: TRBV25-1; J gene: TRBJ2-5; CDR3 protein: ASSVGRGGETQY
V gene: TRBV5-4; J gene: TRBJ2-3; CDR3 protein: ASSPPLAKGADTQY
V gene: TRBV6-6; J gene: TRBJ2-1; CDR3 protein: ASSYVDEQF
V gene: TRBV7-8; J gene: TRBJ2-5; CDR3 protein: ASRPGQGLAGGRETQY
V gene: TRBV12-3/TRBV12-4; J gene: TRBJ2-6; CDR3 protein: ASEGAHISGANVLT